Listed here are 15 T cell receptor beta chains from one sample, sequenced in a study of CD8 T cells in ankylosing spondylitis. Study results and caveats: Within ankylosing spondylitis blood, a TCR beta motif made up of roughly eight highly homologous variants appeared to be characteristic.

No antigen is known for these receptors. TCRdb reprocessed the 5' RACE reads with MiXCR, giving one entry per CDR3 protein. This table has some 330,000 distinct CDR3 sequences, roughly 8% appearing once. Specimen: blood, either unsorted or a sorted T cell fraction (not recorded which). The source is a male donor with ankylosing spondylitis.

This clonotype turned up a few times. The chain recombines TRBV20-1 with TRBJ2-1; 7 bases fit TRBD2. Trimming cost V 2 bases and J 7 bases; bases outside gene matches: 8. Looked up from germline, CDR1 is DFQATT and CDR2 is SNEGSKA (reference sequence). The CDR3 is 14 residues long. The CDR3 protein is CSARPGLTNNEQFF. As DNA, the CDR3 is TGCAGTGCTAGACCGGGACTAACGAATAATGAGCAGTTCTTC.

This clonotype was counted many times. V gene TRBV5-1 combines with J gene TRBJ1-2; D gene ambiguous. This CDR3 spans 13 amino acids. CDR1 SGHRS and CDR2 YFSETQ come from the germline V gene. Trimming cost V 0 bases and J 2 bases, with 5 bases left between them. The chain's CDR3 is CASSLERNYGYTF. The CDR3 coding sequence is TGCGCCAGCAGCTTGGAGAGAAACTATGGCTACACCTTC. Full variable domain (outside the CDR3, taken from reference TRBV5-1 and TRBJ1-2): KAGVTQTPRYLIKTRGQQVTLSCSPISGHRSVSWYQQTPGQGLQFLFEYFSETQRNKGNFPGRFSGRQFSNSRSEMNVSTLELGDSALYLCASSLERNYGYTFGSGTRLTVV.

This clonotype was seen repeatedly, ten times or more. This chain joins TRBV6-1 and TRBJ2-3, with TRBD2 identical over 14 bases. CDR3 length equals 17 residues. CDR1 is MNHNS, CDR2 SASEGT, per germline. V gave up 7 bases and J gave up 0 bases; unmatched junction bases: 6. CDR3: CASMGLAGALSTDTQYF. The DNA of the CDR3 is TGTGCCAGCATGGGACTAGCGGGAGCCCTAAGCACAGATACGCAGTATTTT.

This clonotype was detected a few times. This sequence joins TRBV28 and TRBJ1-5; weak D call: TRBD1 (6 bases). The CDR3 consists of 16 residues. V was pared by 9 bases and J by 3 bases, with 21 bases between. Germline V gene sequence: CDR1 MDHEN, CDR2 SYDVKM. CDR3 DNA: TGTGCCAGTCTTAGTGGGGGGGCGCATAACAATCAGCCCCAGCATTTT. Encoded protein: CASLSGGAHNNQPQHF.

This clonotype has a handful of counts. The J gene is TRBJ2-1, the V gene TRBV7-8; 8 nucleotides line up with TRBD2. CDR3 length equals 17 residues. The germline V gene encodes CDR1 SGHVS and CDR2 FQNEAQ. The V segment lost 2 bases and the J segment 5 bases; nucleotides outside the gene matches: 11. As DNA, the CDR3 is TGTGCCAGCAGCTTACCAACCTTAGCGGGACGGAACAATGAGCAGTTCTTC. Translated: CASSLPTLAGRNNEQFF.

CDR3 sequence reads: CASSPGLAGMTYEQYF. The CDR3 region has the DNA TGCGCCAGCAGCCCAGGACTAGCGGGGATGACCTACGAGCAGTACTTC. This chain uses TRBV5-1 with TRBJ2-7, with 12 bases lining up with TRBD2. Germline V gene data show CDR1 as SGHRS and CDR2 as YFSETQ. V shed 4 bases, J shed 2 bases, and the junction held 7 bases outside the gene matches. This CDR3 is 16 amino acids long.

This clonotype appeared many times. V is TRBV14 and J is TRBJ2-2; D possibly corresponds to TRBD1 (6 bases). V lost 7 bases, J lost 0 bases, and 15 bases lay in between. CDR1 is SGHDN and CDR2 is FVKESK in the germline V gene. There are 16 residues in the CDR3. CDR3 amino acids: CASNTRTEANTGELFF. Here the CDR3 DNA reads TGTGCCAGCAACACAAGGACAGAAGCGAACACCGGGGAGCTGTTTTTT. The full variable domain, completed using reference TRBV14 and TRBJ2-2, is EAGVTQFPSHSVIEKGQTVTLRCDPISGHDNLYWYRRVMGKEIKFLLHFVKESKQDESGMPNNRFLAERTGGTYSTLKVQPAELEDSGVYFCASNTRTEANTGELFFGEGSRLTVL.

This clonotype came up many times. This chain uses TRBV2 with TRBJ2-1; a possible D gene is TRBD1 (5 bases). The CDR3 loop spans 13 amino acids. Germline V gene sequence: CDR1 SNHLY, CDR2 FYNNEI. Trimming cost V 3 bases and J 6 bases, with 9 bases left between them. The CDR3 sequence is CASSEGRANEQFF. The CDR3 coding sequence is TGTGCCAGCAGTGAGGGCAGGGCCAATGAGCAGTTCTTC.

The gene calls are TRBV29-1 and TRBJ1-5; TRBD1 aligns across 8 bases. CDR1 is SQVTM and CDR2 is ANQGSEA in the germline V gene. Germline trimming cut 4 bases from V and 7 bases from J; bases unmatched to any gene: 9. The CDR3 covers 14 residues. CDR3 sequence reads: CSVGDTGGGQPQHF. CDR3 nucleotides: TGCAGCGTTGGAGACACAGGGGGAGGGCAGCCCCAGCATTTT.

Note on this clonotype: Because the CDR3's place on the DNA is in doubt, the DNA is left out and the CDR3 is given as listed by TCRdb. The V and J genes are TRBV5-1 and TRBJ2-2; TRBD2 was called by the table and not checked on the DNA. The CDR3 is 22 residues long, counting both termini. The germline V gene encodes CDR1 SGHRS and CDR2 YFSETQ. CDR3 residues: CASSRRAGMVAGGEEMAGELFF.

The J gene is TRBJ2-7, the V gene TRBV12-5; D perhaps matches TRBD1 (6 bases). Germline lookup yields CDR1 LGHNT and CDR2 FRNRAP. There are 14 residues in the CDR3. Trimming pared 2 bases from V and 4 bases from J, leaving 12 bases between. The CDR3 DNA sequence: TGTGCTAGTGGTTTGAGTCGGACAGCTTACGAGCAGTACTTC. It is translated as CASGLSRTAYEQYF. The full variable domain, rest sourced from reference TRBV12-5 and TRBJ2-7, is DARVTQTPRHKVTEMGQEVTMRCQPILGHNTVFWYRQTMMQGLELLAYFRNRAPLDDSGMPKDRFSAEMPDATLATLKIQPSEPRDSAVYFCASGLSRTAYEQYFGPGTRLTVT.

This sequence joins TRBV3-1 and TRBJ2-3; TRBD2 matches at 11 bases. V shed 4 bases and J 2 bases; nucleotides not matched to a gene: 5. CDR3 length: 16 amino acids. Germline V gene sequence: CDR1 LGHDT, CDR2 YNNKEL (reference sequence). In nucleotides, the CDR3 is TGTGCCAGCAGCCCAGCGACTAGCGGGAACACAGATACGCAGTATTTT. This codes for CASSPATSGNTDTQYF.

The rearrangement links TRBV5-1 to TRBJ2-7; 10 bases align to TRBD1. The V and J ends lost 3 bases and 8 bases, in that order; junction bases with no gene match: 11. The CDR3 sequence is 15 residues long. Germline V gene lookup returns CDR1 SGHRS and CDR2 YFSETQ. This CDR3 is CASSSDRDRGSQQYF. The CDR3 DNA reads TGCGCCAGCAGCTCCGACCGGGACAGGGGTTCTCAGCAGTACTTC.

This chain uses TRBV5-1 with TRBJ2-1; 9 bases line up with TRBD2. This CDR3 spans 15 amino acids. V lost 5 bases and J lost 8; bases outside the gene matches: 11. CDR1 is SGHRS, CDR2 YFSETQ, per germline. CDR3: CASRFRSGSDDEQFF. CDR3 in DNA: TGCGCCAGCAGATTCCGTAGCGGGAGCGACGATGAGCAGTTCTTC.

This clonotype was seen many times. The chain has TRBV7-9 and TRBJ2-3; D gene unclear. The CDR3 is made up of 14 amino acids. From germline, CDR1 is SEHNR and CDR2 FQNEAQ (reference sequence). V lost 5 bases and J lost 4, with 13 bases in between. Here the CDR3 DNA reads TGTGCCAGCAGCCCCCTCGACGAATCAGATACGCAGTATTTT. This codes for CASSPLDESDTQYF.